This T cell receptor (beta chain) was recorded in a study of T cell responses to AZD1222 COVID-19 vaccine. Study information: Timing groups of about 4 and about 12 weeks for second doses were pooled.

Germline V gene sequence: CDR1 SGHAT, CDR2 FQDESV (reference sequence). The CDR3 consists of 14 residues. The V and J ends lost 1 base and 2 bases respectively, with 7 bases between them. Notes on this clone: The antigen remains unidentified.

Points from the study as a whole: Baseline testing showed seropositivity in only 5 or 6 AZD1222 recipients. The study found Spike-specific TCR breadth and depth rose after two AZD1222 doses. Possibly, clonal diversity was underestimated; donors were largely white British and included more females.

Some clones are missing from TCRdb's copy, which holds only in-frame ones; the method was immunoSEQ multiplex PCR. The table includes roughly 55,000 clones, around 90% detected once. The origin of this receptor is an adult in good health. The material sequenced was peripheral blood, taken on day 0 of AZD1222 vaccination. The chain uses TRBV11-1 and TRBJ2-3; no firm D call. The DNA of the CDR3 is TGTGCCAGCAGCTTAGGGGCCTTCACAGATACGCAGTATTTT. Its protein product is CASSLGAFTDTQYF.